The clone carrying this T cell receptor (beta chain) was detected a few times. The table came from immunoSEQ multiplex PCR; TCRdb's copy has only in-frame clones and leaves some out. There are 250,000 to 300,000 clones in the sample; approximately 85% occur only once, and approximately 2% lies in the top ten. The sample belongs to a study of blood T cell repertoires in COVID-19. Trimming removed 4 bases from V and 1 base from J; junction bases left unmatched: 16. The CDR3 spans 19 residues. CDR1 is LGHDT and CDR2 is YNNKEL in the germline V gene (reference sequence). Participants were placed into cohorts based on the clinical history they reported.

The sample comprised PBMCs or T cells enriched from blood (not recorded which). The rearrangement links TRBV3-1 (or the pseudogene TRBV3-2) to TRBJ1-3; 7 nucleotides line up with TRBD1. This TCR came from a woman aged 50 to 60 who had recovered from COVID-19. CDR3 nucleotide sequence: TGTGCCAGCAGCCGGTACTCCGGGACAGCCGCCGGGTCTGGAAACACCATATATTTT. It encodes CASSRYSGTAAGSGNTIYF.